These T cell receptor beta chains were read from a single sample in a study of cytomegalovirus exposure and HLA in healthy donors. TCRdb's table, derived via immunoSEQ multiplex PCR, lists solely in-frame clones and lacks some. The sample includes approximately 130,000 clones, approximately 9% seen only once; the top ten take 5.5% to 8%. The sequencing sample was made of PBMCs. All receptors come from a woman aged 40 to 50 in good health and CMV-seropositive. The CDR3 runs from the conserved cysteine through the conserved F or W. Each record gives: V gene, clone size, D gene, J gene, CDR3 DNA, CDR3 protein. D genes are given only for firm matches. Size tells how often a clone was seen (once, few, many) or the class of an expanded clone, and some rows leave it out.

TRBV4-3,few,TRBD1,TRBJ2-1,TGCGCCAGCAGCCAAGCCGACAGGGCGGTCTACAATGAGCAGTTCTTC,CASSQADRAVYNEQFF
TRBV20-1,-,-,TRBJ1-2,TGCAGTGCTAGAGAAATCGGAACAGGGTTC,CSAREIGTGF
TRBV5-4,few,-,TRBJ2-3,TGTGCCAGCAGCTTGCGCGGGGGCGGCACAGATACGCAGTATTTT,CASSLRGGGTDTQYF
TRBV5-8,few,-,TRBJ2-3,TGTGCCAGCTCCGGGTCGGGAATCCCTTACACAGATACGCAGTATTTT,CASSGSGIPYTDTQYF
TRBV2,-,TRBD1,TRBJ1-6,TGTGCCAGTGGACAGGGGGTATCCTATAATTCACCCCTCCACTTT,CASGQGVSYNSPLHF
TRBV4-3,-,-,TRBJ1-6,TGCGCCAGCAGCCGGAACAGGGATTATAATTCACCCCTCCCCTTT,CASSRNRDYNSPLPF
TRBV18,-,-,TRBJ2-7,TGTGCCAGCTCACCCTCGGGTTCACCGGGGGAGCAGTACTTC,CASSPSGSPGEQYF
TRBV6-1,-,TRBD1,TRBJ1-2,TGTGCCAGCAGTGTGACGGGACAGGGGGTCTCACTCTACACCTTC,CASSVTGQGVSLYTF
TRBV5-1,few,TRBD1,TRBJ1-4,TGCGCCAGCAGCCCCCTGGGACAGGGAGATGAAAAACTGTTTTTT,CASSPLGQGDEKLFF
TRBV9,-,-,TRBJ2-1,TGTGCCAGCAGCGTAGGTAGTACCTACAATGAGCAGTTCTTC,CASSVGSTYNEQFF
TRBV27,few,-,TRBJ1-6,TGTGCCAGCAGTTTACGGGTCTCGGGGTATAATTCACCCCTCCACTTT,CASSLRVSGYNSPLHF
TRBV19,few,TRBD1,TRBJ1-1,TGTGCCAGTAGTAACCCTAACAGGGGGCGTTACACTGAAGCTTTCTTT,CASSNPNRGRYTEAFF
TRBV6-5,-,-,TRBJ1-1,TGTGCCAGCAGTTTCCGAACTGCGGCCCCGGGGAAAGCTTTCTTT,CASSFRTAAPGKAFF
TRBV7-8,few,-,TRBJ1-1,TGTGCCAGCAGGCTAAGGACAGCTGACTCCATGAACACTGAAGCTTTCTTT,CASRLRTADSMNTEAFF
TRBV7-9,-,-,TRBJ2-7,TGTGCCAGCAGCTTGGCGGCCTACGAGCAGTACTTC,CASSLAAYEQYF
TRBV7-2,-,TRBD1,TRBJ2-2,TGTGCCAGCAGCTTAGTCTGGGACAGGGGGCCTGACACCGGGGAGCTGTTTTTT,CASSLVWDRGPDTGELFF
TRBV5-4,few,TRBD1,TRBJ2-7,TGTGCCAGCAGCTCCGGGACAGTACAGACCTACGAGCAGTACTTC,CASSSGTVQTYEQYF
TRBV7-2,few,-,TRBJ1-5,TGTGCCATGCTGAAGGGGATGAGGAATCAGCCCCAGCATTTT,CAMLKGMRNQPQHF
TRBV5-1,-,TRBD1,TRBJ2-1,TGCGCCAGCAGCTCAAGACAGGGTTCCTACAATGAGCAGTTCTTC,CASSSRQGSYNEQFF
TRBV4-3,-,-,TRBJ2-1,TGCGCCAGCAGCCAAGCCCGGGTAAAGAGGAACCATGAGCAGTTCTTC,CASSQARVKRNHEQFF
TRBV5-1,few,-,TRBJ1-1,TGCGCCAGCAGCCCCACATGGAACACTGAAGCTTTCTTT,CASSPTWNTEAFF
TRBV14,-,-,TRBJ2-7,TGTGCCAGCAGCCAAGTGGGAGGTGGGCAGTACTTC,CASSQVGGGQYF
TRBV4-1,few,TRBD2,TRBJ2-3,TGCGCCAGCAGCCAAGCTGGGACTAGCGGGGGGTTATCTAGCACAGATACGCAGTATTTT,CASSQAGTSGGLSSTDTQYF
TRBV19,few,TRBD2,TRBJ2-1,TGTGCCAGCTCCGTACTAGCGGGGATCTACAATGAGCAGTTCTTC,CASSVLAGIYNEQFF
TRBV11-2,few,TRBD1,TRBJ1-4,TGTGCCAGCAGCTCGACAGGGGGCAGGGAAAAACTGTTTTTT,CASSSTGGREKLFF
TRBV6-5,-,-,TRBJ2-1,TGTGCCAGCAGTAGCGGTAGCTCCTACAATGAGCAGTTCTTC,CASSSGSSYNEQFF
TRBV21-1,-,-,TRBJ2-3,TGTGCCAGCAGCAAAGGGGGACTATCTAGCACAGATACGCAGTATTTT,CASSKGGLSSTDTQYF
TRBV2,-,TRBD2,TRBJ2-2,TGTGCCAGCGCGGGGGACGGGGAGCTGTTTTTT,CASAGDGELFF
TRBV5-1,few,TRBD2,TRBJ2-3,TGCGCCAGCATCCCGGGGAACGGGGGGGCGGATACGCAGTATTTT,CASIPGNGGADTQYF
TRBV10-3,-,-,TRBJ2-7,TGTGCCATCAGGGGGAAAGGGGCACCCTACGAGCAGTACTTC,CAIRGKGAPYEQYF
TRBV9,-,-,TRBJ2-7,TGTGCCAGCAGCGCCTTACAACAGGGATTCCGCTCCTACGAGCAGTACTTC,CASSALQQGFRSYEQYF
TRBV15,few,-,TRBJ1-4,TGTGCCACCAGCAGAGGGAGGAACTCGAATGAAAAACTGTTTTTT,CATSRGRNSNEKLFF
TRBV14,few,-,TRBJ2-7,TGTGCCAGCAGCCAATTAGACGAGCAGTACTTC,CASSQLDEQYF
TRBV5-4,-,-,TRBJ1-2,TGTGCCAGCAGCTCACAGACGCCTACCTATGGCTACACCTTC,CASSSQTPTYGYTF
TRBV4-1,-,-,TRBJ2-2,TGCGCCAGCAGCTTAGCGGAGTATACCGGGGAGCTGTTTTTT,CASSLAEYTGELFF
TRBV29-1,few,-,TRBJ2-5,TGCAGCGTTGAATTGGTGGCAGGGTCAGAGACCCAGTACTTC,CSVELVAGSETQYF
TRBV10-2,-,TRBD1,TRBJ1-3,TGCGCCAGCAGTGCAACAGGGGGATTTTCGAGAAACACCATATATTTT,CASSATGGFSRNTIYF
TRBV11-1,-,-,TRBJ2-2,TGTGCCAGCAGCGGTCAGGGTACCGGGGAGCTGTTTTTT,CASSGQGTGELFF
TRBV5-1,-,TRBD1,TRBJ2-3,TGCGCCAGCAGCACCCGACAGGGAACAGATACGCAGTATTTT,CASSTRQGTDTQYF
TRBV19,few,TRBD1,TRBJ1-2,TGTGCCAGTAACCCGGGGACAGGAGGTAACTATGGCTACACCTTC,CASNPGTGGNYGYTF
TRBV5-1,-,-,TRBJ2-3,TGCGCCAGCAGCTTGTTTAGCTTAGATACGCAGTATTTT,CASSLFSLDTQYF
TRBV19,-,TRBD1,TRBJ1-2,TGTGCCAGTAGTGCCGGACAGGGCGTAGGGAACTATGGCTACACCTTC,CASSAGQGVGNYGYTF
TRBV6-5,-,-,TRBJ1-2,TGTGCCAGTTGGGCTACAGGTGGCTACACCTTC,CASWATGGYTF
TRBV29-1,few,-,TRBJ2-5,TGCAGCGTAATCGAAGAGACCCAGTACTTC,CSVIEETQYF
TRBV4-1,few,TRBD2,TRBJ2-6,TGCGCCAGCAGCCAGGGAGGGGCTGGGGCCAACGTCCTGACTTTC,CASSQGGAGANVLTF
TRBV5-1,few,-,TRBJ1-2,TGCGCCAGCAGAGTTGGACAGCTTTATGGCTACACCTTC,CASRVGQLYGYTF
TRBV6-5,many,TRBD1,TRBJ1-2,TGTGCCAGCAGTTATTCTGGGACAGGGAGCTATGGCTACACCTTC,CASSYSGTGSYGYTF
TRBV11-2,few,TRBD2,TRBJ2-1,TGTGCCAGCACCCAACTAGCGGGGGCCTACAATGAGCAGTTCTTC,CASTQLAGAYNEQFF
TRBV6-5,-,-,TRBJ1-5,TGTGCCAGCAAGCAAGATGTGAGCAATCAGCCCCAGCATTTT,CASKQDVSNQPQHF
TRBV5-1,-,-,TRBJ1-6,TGCGCCAGCAGCCTGACGGGTTATAATTCACCCCTCCACTTT,CASSLTGYNSPLHF
TRBV18,many,TRBD1,TRBJ1-6,TGTGCCAGCTCACCGGGACAGGCAACCCTCCTTAATTCACCCCTCCACTTT,CASSPGQATLLNSPLHF
TRBV5-5,-,TRBD1,TRBJ1-4,TGTGCCAGCAGCTTAGACAGGGATCCAGGGGAAAAACTGTTTTTT,CASSLDRDPGEKLFF
TRBV7-2,-,TRBD1,TRBJ1-1,TGTGCCAGCAGCTTCCCAACAGGGGGAGTAAGTCACACTGAAGCTTTCTTT,CASSFPTGGVSHTEAFF
TRBV4-3,-,TRBD2,TRBJ2-1,TGCGCCAGCAGCCAAGGCGCGGGGGGACTTAACAATGAGCAGTTCTTC,CASSQGAGGLNNEQFF
TRBV6-5,few,TRBD2,TRBJ2-1,TGTGCCAGCCGGGGGGTAGCGGGGGTGTACAATGAGCAGTTCTTC,CASRGVAGVYNEQFF
TRBV2,-,TRBD2,TRBJ2-7,TGTGCCAGCAGTGAAGGGACTAGCGGGTTCCGCGAGCAGTACTTC,CASSEGTSGFREQYF
TRBV10-2,-,-,TRBJ1-5,TGCGCCAGCAGTGAGTCAATGGCATCATATAGCAATCAGCCCCAGCATTTT,CASSESMASYSNQPQHF
TRBV7-7,-,-,TRBJ2-2,TGTGCCAGCAGCTTATTCCAGAACACCGGGGAGCTGTTTTTT,CASSLFQNTGELFF
TRBV13,few,TRBD1,TRBJ1-6,TGTGCCAGCAGCTCGGACAGGGGGAATTCACCCCTCCACTTT,CASSSDRGNSPLHF